Listed here are 26 T cell receptor beta chains from one sample, sequenced in a study of T cells after yellow fever vaccination. TCRdb redid the calling of the 5' RACE reads with MiXCR, one entry per CDR3 protein. The repertoire includes hundreds of thousands of distinct CDR3 sequences, roughly an eighth of them detected once, and about 16% sits in the top ten. The sequencing here drew on PBMCs, taken on the day of the yellow fever booster vaccination. The receptors shown here come from a young man who received the YFV17D yellow fever vaccine.

J is TRBJ2-6 and V is TRBV7-9; D is uncertain. The CDR3 loop spans 12 amino acids. Per the germline V gene, CDR1 is SEHNR and CDR2 is FQNEAQ (reference sequence). Trimming took 6 bases from V and 3 from J, leaving 3 bases between them. The CDR3 nucleotides read TGTGCCAGCAGTGTTGGGGCCAACGTCCTGACTTTC. It yields the protein CASSVGANVLTF.

This clonotype has more than one count but fewer than ten. The V call is TRBV14, the J call TRBJ2-3; D is ambiguous. Germline CDR1 SGHDN, CDR2 FVKESK. Trimming pared 2 bases from V and 5 bases from J, leaving 11 bases between. This CDR3 comprises 14 residues. DNA for the CDR3: TGTGCCAGCAGCCAATCCTGGGGAATAGATACGCAGTATTTT. Translating it yields CASSQSWGIDTQYF.

This chain joins TRBV4-2 and TRBJ2-5; 12 nucleotides line up with TRBD2. CDR3 size: 16 residues. Unmatched junction bases numbered 0, after V lost 0 bases and J lost 1 base. Germline CDR1 is LGHNA and CDR2 is YNFKEQ. The CDR3 region is CASSQETSGGQETQYF. As DNA, the CDR3 is TGTGCCAGCAGCCAAGAGACTAGCGGGGGCCAAGAGACCCAGTACTTC.

Ten or more counts support this clonotype. The CDR3 reads CATGKGVYEQYF. The CDR3 nucleotides are TGTGCCACCGGGAAAGGGGTCTACGAGCAGTACTTC. The rearrangement links TRBV25-1 to TRBJ2-7; the D call may be TRBD1 or TRBD2 (5 bases each). Germline lookup yields CDR1 MGHDK and CDR2 SYGVNS. CDR3 length: 12 amino acids. V lost 10 bases and J lost 3, with 13 bases in between.

This clonotype was seen a few times. The chain has TRBV29-1 and TRBJ2-7; possibly TRBD1 for D (6 bases). Trimming removed 4 bases from V and 5 bases from J, with 15 bases in between. The CDR3 has 13 amino acids. The V gene's germline CDR1 is SQVTM and CDR2 ANQGSEA. The CDR3 sequence: CSVAKRDIHEQYF. The CDR3 region has the DNA TGCAGCGTTGCGAAACGGGACATCCACGAGCAGTACTTC.

This clonotype was observed many times. The chain couples TRBV12-3 or TRBV12-4 to TRBJ1-2; D is unresolved. The CDR3 totals 13 residues. Trimming shortened V by 2 bases and J by 4 bases, and 8 bases separated the two germline ends. The CDR3 here is CASSLRAGYGYTF. The CDR3 DNA sequence: TGTGCCAGCAGTTTACGAGCCGGCTATGGCTACACCTTC.

This clonotype has just a few counts. The chain joins TRBV5-1 to TRBJ1-2; D is perhaps TRBD1 (5 bases). The CDR3 has 12 amino acids. V lost 3 bases and J lost 8, with 11 bases in between. Germline CDR1 and CDR2: SGHRS and YFSETQ. Written as DNA, the CDR3 is TGCGCCAGCAGCTCTCAGGGAGAGGGCTACACCTTC. Protein sequence: CASSSQGEGYTF. Full variable domain (outside the CDR3, taken from reference TRBV5-1 and TRBJ1-2): KAGVTQTPRYLIKTRGQQVTLSCSPISGHRSVSWYQQTPGQGLQFLFEYFSETQRNKGNFPGRFSGRQFSNSRSEMNVSTLELGDSALYLCASSSQGEGYTFGSGTRLTVV.

The chain carries TRBV19 and TRBJ2-2; the D is unclear. There are 14 residues in the CDR3. CDR1 is LNHDA and CDR2 is SQIVND in the germline V gene (reference sequence). V was shortened by 6 bases and J by 10 bases, with 18 bases between the two germline ends. This chain's CDR3 is CASSRPSGPAELFF. Here the CDR3 DNA reads TGTGCCAGTAGCCGGCCCTCTGGTCCCGCGGAGCTGTTTTTT.

This clonotype was seen only a few times. The chain recombines TRBV12-3 or TRBV12-4 with TRBJ1-1, with no clear D. The CDR3 extends over 14 amino acids. V was shortened by 6 bases and J by 1 base, with 12 bases between the two germline ends. CDR3 residues: CASSIQARNTEAFF. The CDR3, as DNA: TGTGCCAGCAGCATACAAGCTAGGAACACTGAAGCTTTCTTT.

This clonotype has a handful of counts. This sequence joins TRBV2 and TRBJ2-3; D not certain. Germline CDR1 reads SNHLY; CDR2 reads FYNNEI. V dropped 7 bases and J dropped 5 bases, with 13 bases sitting between them. This CDR3 has 13 residues. The CDR3 nucleotides read TGTGCCAGCAAGATATCACCGGGAGATACGCAGTATTTT. Amino acids: CASKISPGDTQYF. The variable domain in full, with the rest retrieved from reference TRBV2 and TRBJ2-3, is EPEVTQTPSHQVTQMGQEVILRCVPISNHLYFYWYRQILGQKVEFLVSFYNNEISEKSEIFDDQFSVERPDGSNFTLKIRSTKLEDSAMYFCASKISPGDTQYFGPGTRLTVL.

At least ten counts were recorded for this clonotype. The chain links TRBV5-6 to TRBJ2-2, with D possibly matching TRBD1 (6 bases). Trimming stripped 2 bases from V and 4 bases from J, with 18 bases between. This CDR3 is 17 amino acids long. Germline lookup yields CDR1 SGHDT and CDR2 YYEEEE. The CDR3 region is CASSFDLRGRPTGELFF. The CDR3 region has the DNA TGTGCCAGCAGCTTCGACCTCAGGGGCCGACCCACCGGGGAGCTGTTTTTT.

The chain is built from TRBV6-5 and TRBJ2-3, with D tentatively TRBD1 or TRBD2 (5 bases each). The CDR3 has 16 amino acids. The ends were cut back, 4 bases at V and 4 bases at J, with 18 bases in the middle. Germline V lookup: CDR1 MNHEY, CDR2 SVGAGI. The CDR3, as DNA: TGTGCCAGCAGTTTCCCGGGACGACCCAGGGCAGATACGCAGTATTTT. This sequence encodes CASSFPGRPRADTQYF.

The chain uses TRBV20-1 and TRBJ2-3; TRBD2 matches at 10 bases. Germline V gene data show CDR1 as DFQATT and CDR2 as SNEGSKA (reference sequence). This CDR3 comprises 15 residues. The ends lost 1 base at V and 1 base at J; junction bases unmatched: 2. The CDR3 loop reads CSARAGTSGTDTQYF. CDR3 nucleotides: TGCAGTGCTAGAGCCGGGACTAGCGGCACAGATACGCAGTATTTT.

The V call is TRBV24-1, the J call TRBJ1-5, with 7 nucleotides matching TRBD1. The V gene's germline CDR1 is KGHDR and CDR2 SFDVKD. This CDR3 has 12 amino acids. Trimming removed 7 bases from V and 6 bases from J; junction bases left unmatched: 2. CDR3 amino acids: CATSSGGQPQHF. The CDR3 bases are TGTGCCACCAGCTCAGGGGGTCAGCCCCAGCATTTT.

This clonotype was counted many times. The chain joins TRBV12-3 or TRBV12-4 to TRBJ2-7; 7 bases map to TRBD1. J gave up 5 bases and V 1 base, and 8 bases lay outside the gene matches. The CDR3 extends over 15 amino acids. The CDR3 is CASSLGGTVGDEQYF. CDR3 DNA: TGTGCCAGCAGTTTAGGTGGGACAGTGGGAGACGAGCAGTACTTC.

This clonotype came up a few times. CDR3: CASSPQPGRGSYNEQFF. In DNA form, the CDR3 reads TGTGCCAGCAGTCCCCAACCCGGCAGGGGCAGCTACAATGAGCAGTTCTTC. The rearrangement joins TRBV27 to TRBJ2-1; D might be TRBD1 (6 bases). CDR1 and CDR2 (germline): MNHEY, SMNVEV (reference sequence). Trimming left V 5 bases short and J 3 bases short, with 20 bases between. The CDR3 is 17 residues long.

The chain has TRBV25-1 and TRBJ1-4; D unresolved. V was shortened by 3 bases and J by 4 bases, with 12 bases between the two germline ends. Germline V gives CDR1 MGHDK, CDR2 SYGVNS. CDR3 size: 15 residues. The CDR3 here is CASSDYRTINEKLFF. The CDR3 DNA reads TGTGCCAGCAGTGACTACCGGACGATTAATGAAAAACTGTTTTTT.

This clonotype was observed a handful of times. This chain links TRBV20-1 with TRBJ2-2, with 10 bases matching TRBD1. V trimming: 3 bases; J trimming: 5 bases; junction bases outside the gene matches: 3. The CDR3 length is 14 residues. Germline-derived CDR1 and CDR2 are DFQATT and SNEGSKA (reference sequence). CDR3 sequence (DNA): TGCAGTGCTAGTACGGGACAGGGGACCGGGGAGCTGTTTTTT. Amino acid sequence: CSASTGQGTGELFF.

The gene calls are TRBV10-2 and TRBJ2-1; D is unresolved. The CDR3 runs to 14 residues. Trimming removed 4 bases from V and 7 bases from J, with 14 bases in between. Germline values: CDR1 WSHSY, CDR2 SAAADI. Written as DNA, the CDR3 is TGCGCCAGCAGTGTGACCCCACTACGAAATGAGCAGTTCTTC. As protein: CASSVTPLRNEQFF.

This chain links TRBV7-9 with TRBJ2-5, with D perhaps TRBD2 (6 bases). Looked up from germline, CDR1 is SEHNR and CDR2 is FQNEAQ (reference sequence). CDR3 length equals 13 residues. V lost 6 bases and J lost 5, with 13 bases in between. CDR3 nucleotides: TGTGCCAGCAGACGACTAGAGAGGGAGACCCAGTACTTC. Residues: CASRRLERETQYF.

This clonotype was seen only a few times. The chain uses TRBV20-1 and TRBJ1-1; D is perhaps TRBD1 (5 bases). Germline V gene data show CDR1 as DFQATT and CDR2 as SNEGSKA (reference sequence). The germline V and J ends were trimmed by 4 bases and 4 bases, with 19 bases remaining between them. This CDR3 is 15 amino acids long. CDR3 sequence reads: CSATNFLRAGTEAFF. The CDR3 DNA reads TGCAGTGCTACCAATTTCCTCAGGGCCGGCACTGAAGCTTTCTTT.

This clonotype was recorded only once. The rearrangement joins TRBV12-3 or TRBV12-4 to TRBJ2-5; D is undetermined. The V end lost 6 bases, the J end lost 5 bases, and 19 bases lay between the germline ends. The CDR3 consists of 15 residues. The CDR3 sequence is CASSDQAAGWETQYF. The CDR3 nucleotides are TGTGCCAGCAGCGATCAGGCGGCCGGATGGGAGACCCAGTACTTC.

This chain links TRBV11-1 with TRBJ2-7; D might be TRBD1 (5 bases). This CDR3 is built from 18 residues. Germline V gene sequence: CDR1 SGHAT, CDR2 FQDESV (reference sequence). Trimming took off 2 bases at V and 0 bases at J, with 20 bases between the two ends. The CDR3 spells CASSLWGSGAWSSYEQYF. The CDR3 DNA is TGTGCCAGCAGCTTATGGGGTAGTGGGGCTTGGTCCTCCTACGAGCAGTACTTC.

V usage is TRBV12-3 or TRBV12-4 and J usage is TRBJ1-2; D may be TRBD1 (5 bases). Trimming pared 3 bases from V and 9 bases from J, leaving 23 bases between. The CDR3 is made up of 16 amino acids. The CDR3 here is CASSFSPGDGQIRYTF. The CDR3 DNA follows: TGTGCCAGCAGTTTTTCGCCCGGGGACGGACAAATCCGCTACACCTTC.

The chain uses TRBV20-1 and TRBJ2-3; 8 bases fit TRBD2. With 0 bases clipped from V and 3 bases from J, the junction kept 14 bases outside the gene matches. CDR1 is DFQATT and CDR2 is SNEGSKA in the germline V gene (reference sequence). The CDR3 loop spans 18 amino acids. The DNA for the CDR3 is TGCAGTGCTAGAGAGGAGTCGGGAGGGCCTGGGATGACAGATACGCAGTATTTT. It is translated as CSAREESGGPGMTDTQYF.

CDR3 DNA sequence: TGTGCCAGCAGCTTGGCCAGGGGTACGTTTAATGAGCAGTTCTTC. Translated: CASSLARGTFNEQFF. The chain combines TRBV5-5 with TRBJ2-1; possibly TRBD1 for D (6 bases). V gave up 0 bases and J gave up 7 bases, with 14 bases separating them. This CDR3 has 15 amino acids. CDR1 and CDR2 (germline): SGHKS, YYEKEE (reference sequence).